This is a list of T cell receptor beta chains from one sample in a study of response to subunit inactivated influenza vaccine. Each CDR3 protein is one row after TCRdb ran MiXCR on the RT-PCR reads. The sample includes around 520,000 distinct CDR3 sequences, roughly 10% of them seen just once. The sequences come from PBMCs from blood, collected on the day of vaccination. The origin of the receptors is a man in his fifties or sixties who received an inactivated influenza vaccine. Each CDR3 is given with its conserved first and last residue. Each record gives: D gene, V gene, J gene, clone size, CDR3 protein, CDR3 DNA. The D gene is left open where the match is weak. Size is stated for part of the rows, as once, few or many counts, or as a class when the clone is expanded.

-	TRBV10-2	TRBJ1-4	-	CASSEVGVWEKLFF	TGCGCCAGCAGTGAAGTAGGGGTATGGGAAAAACTGTTTTTT
-	TRBV2	TRBJ1-5	many	CASSVQRGGNQPQHF	TGTGCCAGCAGTGTTCAAAGGGGGGGCAATCAGCCCCAGCATTTT
-	TRBV12-3/TRBV12-4	TRBJ2-2	-	CASSLGQRPGTGELFF	TGTGCCAGCAGCCTAGGACAGCGTCCGGGAACCGGGGAGCTGTTTTTT
TRBD2	TRBV6-2/TRBV6-3	TRBJ2-5	-	CASSLNVAGARKTQYF	TGTGCCAGCAGTCTAAACGTAGCGGGAGCACGAAAGACCCAGTACTTC
-	TRBV3-1	TRBJ2-2	many	CASSQRGTGELFF	TGTGCCAGCAGCCAAAGGGGTACCGGGGAGCTGTTTTTT
TRBD1	TRBV6-1	TRBJ1-5	many	CASSPRTGNSNQPQHF	TGTGCCAGCAGTCCAAGGACAGGAAATAGCAATCAGCCCCAGCATTTT
-	TRBV30	TRBJ2-4	-	CAWSTGSVKMIQYF	TGTGCCTGGAGTACCGGGTCAGTAAAAATGATTCAGTACTTC
-	TRBV5-8	TRBJ2-3	-	CASSLGRIALTDTQYF	TGTGCCAGCAGTTTGGGCAGGATAGCGTTGACAGATACGCAGTATTTT
-	TRBV15	TRBJ1-5	-	CATSTIRGAGNQPQHF	TGTGCCACCAGCACTATCCGAGGGGCCGGCAATCAGCCCCAGCATTTT
-	TRBV5-4	TRBJ1-1	-	CASSSGPETEAFF	TGTGCCAGCAGCTCAGGACCGGAAACTGAAGCTTTCTTT
-	TRBV7-2	TRBJ2-7	few	CASSGGPLQNEQYF	TGTGCCAGCAGCGGGGGACCTCTTCAGAACGAGCAGTACTTC
TRBD2	TRBV12-3/TRBV12-4	TRBJ2-1	-	CASSSIRGGAGEQFF	TGTGCCAGCAGTTCCATTCGCGGGGGGGCGGGTGAGCAGTTCTTC
TRBD1	TRBV6-2/TRBV6-3	TRBJ1-1	many	CASSTLLTGVTEAFF	TGTGCCAGCAGTACGCTTCTGACAGGGGTGACTGAAGCTTTCTTT
-	TRBV7-2	TRBJ1-2	few	CASSLTPYGYTF	TGTGCCAGCAGCTTGACTCCCTATGGCTACACCTTC
-	TRBV5-1	TRBJ2-2	few	CASSVSRVGELFF	TGCGCCAGCAGCGTCTCCAGGGTCGGGGAGCTGTTTTTT
TRBD1	TRBV20-1	TRBJ2-3	-	CSALTGVGSTDTQYF	TGCAGTGCTCTGACAGGGGTTGGGAGCACAGATACGCAGTATTTT
TRBD2	TRBV6-1	TRBJ2-3	-	CASSEVGLADTQYF	TGTGCCAGCAGTGAAGTGGGACTAGCAGATACGCAGTATTTT
-	TRBV12-3/TRBV12-4	TRBJ1-6	many	CASSHGTHNSPLHF	TGTGCCAGCAGCCACGGGACACACAATTCACCCCTCCACTTT
-	TRBV18	TRBJ2-7	few	CASSPGETVSYEQYF	TGTGCCAGCTCACCCGGAGAGACGGTTTCCTACGAGCAGTACTTC
-	TRBV7-2	TRBJ2-5	few	CASSLYRAGVETQYF	TGTGCCAGCAGCTTATACCGCGCCGGGGTGGAGACCCAGTACTTC
-	TRBV4-3	TRBJ2-2	few	CASSQGRERPTGELFF	TGCGCCAGCAGCCAAGGCCGGGAGCGGCCCACCGGGGAGCTGTTTTTT
-	TRBV27	TRBJ2-1	few	CASTTGGGINEQFF	TGTGCCAGCACAACTGGCGGGGGCATAAATGAGCAGTTCTTC
-	TRBV28	TRBJ1-1	-	CASSFPLNTEAFF	TGTGCCAGCAGCTTCCCCCTGAACACTGAAGCTTTCTTT
-	TRBV9	TRBJ1-1	few	CASSPRLGAGTEAFF	TGTGCCAGCAGCCCAAGACTGGGGGCCGGCACTGAAGCTTTCTTT
TRBD2	TRBV11-2	TRBJ2-1	-	CASSLISGLAANYNEQFF	TGTGCCAGCAGCTTAATCAGCGGACTAGCGGCCAATTACAATGAGCAGTTCTTC
TRBD1	TRBV7-3	TRBJ2-1	-	CASSLRPGTGLNEQFF	TGTGCCAGCAGCTTACGTCCCGGGACAGGGTTGAATGAGCAGTTCTTC
TRBD2	TRBV5-1	TRBJ2-2	few	CASSLGTSGMAGELFF	TGCGCCAGCAGCTTGGGTACTAGCGGGATGGCCGGGGAGCTGTTTTTT
-	TRBV11-2	TRBJ2-5	-	CASSLDKLETQYF	TGTGCCAGCAGCTTAGATAAGTTAGAGACCCAGTACTTC
TRBD1	TRBV7-2	TRBJ2-6	-	CASSGSTGVGANVLTF	TGTGCCAGCAGCGGGAGCACAGGGGTAGGGGCCAACGTCCTGACTTTC
TRBD1	TRBV24-1	TRBJ2-7	-	CATSSGTAYEQYF	TGTGCCACCAGTTCCGGGACAGCCTACGAGCAGTACTTC
TRBD2	TRBV19	TRBJ2-5	many	CASSPPGLAGGETQYF	TGTGCCAGTAGCCCTCCTGGACTAGCGGGAGGGGAGACCCAGTACTTC
-	TRBV3-1	TRBJ2-7	-	CASSQDQTGYEQYF	TGTGCCAGCAGCCAAGATCAGACGGGCTACGAGCAGTACTTC
-	TRBV5-1	TRBJ2-5	many	CASSLGGSEETQYF	TGCGCCAGCAGCTTGGGAGGGTCCGAAGAGACCCAGTACTTC
TRBD1	TRBV12-3/TRBV12-4	TRBJ1-2	few	CASSRDRAGYGYTF	TGTGCCAGCAGCCGAGACAGGGCAGGGTATGGCTACACCTTC
-	TRBV7-2	TRBJ2-3	-	CASNQGSTDTQYF	TGTGCCAGCAACCAGGGGTCCACAGATACGCAGTATTTT
-	TRBV9	TRBJ2-2	few	CASSVGGATGELFF	TGTGCCAGCAGCGTAGGGGGGGCTACCGGGGAGCTGTTTTTT
-	TRBV5-5	TRBJ2-3	-	CASSLAGRSPDTQYF	TGTGCCAGCAGCTTGGCTGGGAGGAGCCCAGATACGCAGTATTTT
-	TRBV7-2	TRBJ2-1	few	CASSLVGTGPEQFF	TGTGCCAGCAGCTTAGTGGGGACGGGTCCCGAGCAGTTCTTC
-	TRBV20-1	TRBJ2-7	few	CSAPPSGSYEQYF	TGCAGTGCCCCCCCGAGCGGATCCTACGAGCAGTACTTC
TRBD1	TRBV7-2	TRBJ1-2	-	CASSLSTGTYGYTF	TGTGCCAGCAGCTTATCGACAGGGACCTATGGCTACACCTTC
-	TRBV20-1	TRBJ2-1	few	CSARESGVAYNEQFF	TGCAGTGCTAGAGAAAGTGGGGTGGCTTACAATGAGCAGTTCTTC
-	TRBV20-1	TRBJ2-7	many	CSARRGYEQYF	TGCAGTGCTAGAAGGGGTTACGAGCAGTACTTC
TRBD1	TRBV6-2/TRBV6-3	TRBJ1-5	few	CASNRQGGVGQPQHF	TGTGCCAGCAATCGACAGGGTGGGGTAGGGCAGCCCCAGCATTTT
-	TRBV15	TRBJ1-1	few	CATSRAKNTEAFF	TGTGCCACCAGCAGAGCCAAGAACACTGAAGCTTTCTTT
-	TRBV20-1	TRBJ2-7	-	CSARGLLAYEQYF	TGCAGTGCTAGAGGGCTGCTAGCCTACGAGCAGTACTTC
-	TRBV4-3	TRBJ2-1	many	CASSQVWDTHWGQFF	TGCGCCAGCAGCCAAGTCTGGGACACTCACTGGGGGCAGTTCTTC
TRBD1	TRBV4-3	TRBJ1-6	few	CASSQDTGGSPLHF	TGCGCCAGCAGCCAGGACACAGGGGGATCACCCCTCCACTTT
TRBD2	TRBV6-1	TRBJ2-3	few	CASSPGGGRDTQYF	TGTGCCAGCAGTCCGGGGGGGGGCAGAGATACGCAGTATTTT
TRBD1	TRBV18	TRBJ2-3	-	CASADRVADTQYF	TGTGCCAGCGCAGACAGGGTTGCAGATACGCAGTATTTT
-	TRBV28	TRBJ2-1	-	CASSLTRTNHNEQFF	TGTGCCAGCAGTTTAACTCGGACCAACCACAATGAGCAGTTCTTC
-	TRBV18	TRBJ2-1	-	CASSPQIDAGEQFF	TGTGCCAGCTCACCCCAGATTGACGCGGGTGAGCAGTTCTTC
TRBD2	TRBV12-3/TRBV12-4	TRBJ2-3	few	CECLWLAAPWTDTQYF	TGTGAGTGCCTATGGCTAGCGGCCCCCTGGACAGATACGCAGTATTTT
-	TRBV5-5	TRBJ2-7	few	CASSSYRVEDEQYF	TGTGCCAGCAGCTCCTACAGGGTTGAGGACGAGCAGTACTTC
-	TRBV24-1	TRBJ2-6	-	CATSDALSGANVLTF	TGTGCCACCAGTGATGCTCTCTCTGGGGCCAACGTCCTGACTTTC